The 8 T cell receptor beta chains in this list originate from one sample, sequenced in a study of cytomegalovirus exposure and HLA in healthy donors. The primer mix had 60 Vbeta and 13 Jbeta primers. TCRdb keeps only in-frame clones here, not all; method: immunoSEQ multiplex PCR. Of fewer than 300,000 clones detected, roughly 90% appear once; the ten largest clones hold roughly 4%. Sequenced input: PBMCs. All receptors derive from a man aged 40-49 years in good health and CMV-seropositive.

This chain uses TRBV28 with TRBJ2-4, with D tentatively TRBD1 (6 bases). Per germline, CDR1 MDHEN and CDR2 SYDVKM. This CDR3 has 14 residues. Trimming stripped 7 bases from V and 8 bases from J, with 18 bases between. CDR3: CASNTGYLEDIQYF. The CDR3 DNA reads TGTGCCAGCAATACAGGGTATTTGGAGGACATTCAGTACTTC.

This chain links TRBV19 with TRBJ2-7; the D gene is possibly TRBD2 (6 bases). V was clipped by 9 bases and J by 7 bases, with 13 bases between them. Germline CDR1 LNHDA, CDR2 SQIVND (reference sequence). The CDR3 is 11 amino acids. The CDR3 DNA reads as TGTGCCAGCTGGGGGGACGGGGAGCAGTACTTC. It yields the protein CASWGDGEQYF. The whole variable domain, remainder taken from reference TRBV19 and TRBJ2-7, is DGGITQSPKYLFRKEGQNVTLSCEQNLNHDAMYWYRQDPGQGLRLIYYSQIVNDFQKGDIAEGYSVSREKKESFPLTVTSAQKNPTAFYLCASWGDGEQYFGPGTRLTVT.

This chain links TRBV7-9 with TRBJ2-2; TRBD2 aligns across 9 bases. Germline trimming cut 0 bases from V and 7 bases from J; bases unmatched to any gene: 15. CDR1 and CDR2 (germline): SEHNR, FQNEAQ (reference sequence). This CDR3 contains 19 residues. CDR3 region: CASSLAIGSGSVSVGELFF. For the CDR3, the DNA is TGTGCCAGCAGCTTAGCGATCGGTAGCGGGAGCGTCTCTGTCGGGGAGCTGTTTTTT.

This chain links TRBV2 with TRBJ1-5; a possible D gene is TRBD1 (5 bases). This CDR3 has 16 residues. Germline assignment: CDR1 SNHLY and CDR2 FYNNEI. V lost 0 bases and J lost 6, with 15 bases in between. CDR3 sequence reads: CASSEASRAFGQPQHF. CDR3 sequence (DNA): TGTGCCAGCAGTGAAGCGTCCAGGGCATTTGGTCAGCCCCAGCATTTT.

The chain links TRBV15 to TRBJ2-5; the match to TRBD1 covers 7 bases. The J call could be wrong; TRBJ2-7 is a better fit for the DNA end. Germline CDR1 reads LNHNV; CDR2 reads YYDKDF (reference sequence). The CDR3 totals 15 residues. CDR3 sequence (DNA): TGTGCCACCAGCAGTAAGAGGGGGCGATCCTACGAGCAGTACTTC. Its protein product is CATSSKRGRSYEQYF.

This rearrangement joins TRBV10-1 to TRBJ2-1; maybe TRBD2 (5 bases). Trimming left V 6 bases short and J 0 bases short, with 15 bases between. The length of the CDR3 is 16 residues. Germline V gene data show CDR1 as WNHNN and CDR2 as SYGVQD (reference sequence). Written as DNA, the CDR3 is TGCGCCAGCAGGGTAAAGCGGACCAGCTCCTACAATGAGCAGTTCTTC. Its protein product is CASRVKRTSSYNEQFF.

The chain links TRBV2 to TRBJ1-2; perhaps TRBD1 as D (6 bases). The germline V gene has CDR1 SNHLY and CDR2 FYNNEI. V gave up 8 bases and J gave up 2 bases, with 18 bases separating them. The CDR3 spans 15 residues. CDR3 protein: CASLSRDIGNYGYTF. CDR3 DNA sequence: TGTGCCAGCTTGTCCCGGGACATTGGGAACTATGGCTACACCTTC.

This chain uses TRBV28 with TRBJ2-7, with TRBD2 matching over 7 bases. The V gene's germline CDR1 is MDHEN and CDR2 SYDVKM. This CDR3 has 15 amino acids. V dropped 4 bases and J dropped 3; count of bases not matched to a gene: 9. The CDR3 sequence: CASSSPFSGIYEQYF. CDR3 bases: TGTGCCAGCAGTTCCCCATTCAGCGGGATCTACGAGCAGTACTTC.